The source of this TCR beta chain is a study of OX40 agonist ivuxolimab in advanced cancers. Only in-frame clones appear in the TCRdb table, and some are missing; sequencing was by immunoSEQ multiplex PCR. This table has around 60,000 clones, nearly 85% appearing once. This clone was seen more than once but under ten times. The source material was CD4+ or CD8+ T cells sorted from blood, sampled in a trial of the OX40 agonist ivuxolimab. The clonotype originates from an adult with an advanced solid tumor such as melanoma, head and neck, liver or kidney cancer.

For the CDR3, the DNA is TGCAGCGTGTGGACAGGGGCCGGGGAGCTGTTTTTT. Translating gives CSVWTGAGELFF. The chain carries TRBV29-1 and TRBJ2-2; 9 bases fit TRBD1. There are 12 residues in the CDR3. Trimming took 6 bases from V and 6 from J; bases not matched to a gene: 2. Germline V CDR1 and CDR2: SQVTM, ANQGSEA.